A single sample gave rise to the 5 T cell receptor beta chains below, sequenced in a study of blood T cell repertoires in COVID-19. TCRdb's table, derived via immunoSEQ multiplex PCR, lists solely in-frame clones and lacks some. The sample lists approximately 200,000 clones, approximately 81% occurring once. The sample taken for sequencing was PBMCs or T cells enriched from blood (not recorded which). The origin of the receptors is a man aged 35-49 years who had recovered from COVID-19.

This clone was picked up a small number of times. The V call is TRBV19, the J call TRBJ2-7; D is undetermined. The germline gives CDR1 LNHDA, CDR2 SQIVND (reference sequence). The CDR3 is 15 amino acids. Between the trimmed V and J ends, which lost 7 bases and 0 bases, there was a span of 16 bases. The CDR3 protein is CASNPPEQSSYEQYF. CDR3 nucleotides: TGTGCCAGTAATCCCCCTGAACAGAGCTCCTACGAGCAGTACTTC. The full variable domain, in which reference TRBV19 and TRBJ2-7 provide the parts outside the CDR3, is DGGITQSPKYLFRKEGQNVTLSCEQNLNHDAMYWYRQDPGQGLRLIYYSQIVNDFQKGDIAEGYSVSREKKESFPLTVTSAQKNPTAFYLCASNPPEQSSYEQYFGPGTRLTVT.

This clone was seen a handful of times. The genes are TRBV5-8 and TRBJ2-7; D is unclear. The CDR3 runs 13 residues. The germline V and J ends were trimmed by 0 bases and 6 bases, with 10 bases remaining between them. Per the germline V gene, CDR1 is SGHTS and CDR2 is YDEGEE. CDR3 sequence: CASSLDYASEQYF. In DNA form, the CDR3 reads TGTGCCAGCAGCTTGGATTACGCTAGCGAGCAGTACTTC.

The genes are TRBV18 and TRBJ1-1, with D perhaps TRBD1 (5 bases). CDR1 is KGHSH, CDR2 LQKENI, per germline. Trimming took off 5 bases at V and 1 base at J, with 14 bases between the two ends. The length of the CDR3 is 15 residues. Here the CDR3 reads CASSTEQGRNTEAFF. The CDR3 DNA is TGTGCCAGCTCAACCGAGCAGGGAAGGAACACTGAAGCTTTCTTT.

The V gene is TRBV4-1, the J gene TRBJ2-2, with a weak D call TRBD1 (6 bases). V lost 1 base, J lost 6 bases, and 9 bases lay in between. Germline values: CDR1 MGHRA, CDR2 YSYEKL. The CDR3 spans 14 residues. The chain's CDR3 is CASSQVNRAGELFF. The DNA of the CDR3 is TGCGCCAGCAGCCAAGTAAACAGGGCCGGGGAGCTGTTTTTT.

V usage is TRBV5-6 and J usage is TRBJ2-7; 7 bases fit TRBD2. J gave up 2 bases and V 4 bases, and 15 bases lay outside the gene matches. Germline V gene lookup returns CDR1 SGHDT and CDR2 YYEEEE. This CDR3 region has 17 residues. CDR3 in DNA: TGTGCCAGCAGCGGAAGGGTTAGGCGGGAGAGAACCTACGAGCAGTACTTC. Residues: CASSGRVRRERTYEQYF.